This T cell receptor (beta chain) was found in a study of cytomegalovirus exposure and HLA in healthy donors. General study findings and limits: Altogether, some 160 TCR beta chains were recorded as cytomegalovirus-associated. Further analysis, carried out later, found HLA-associated TCR beta chains more clonally expanded than equally common other chains. Apparent HLA restriction characterized most CMV-associated TCR beta chains in a later analysis.

The CDR3 contains 13 residues. V lost 7 bases, J lost 6 bases, and 9 bases stayed unmatched. Germline CDR1 and CDR2: SGHTA and FQGNSA. PCR involved 60 Vbeta and 13 Jbeta primers. Per the original methods: Some 10 million shared chains were among the roughly 80 million unique TCR beta chains that a later analysis counted. Produced via immunoSEQ multiplex PCR; TCRdb's table is partial and in-frame only. V and J calls and clone size are those listed in that table; D and trimming were worked out from the DNA. The sample has about 79,000 clones; approximately 70% are singletons. Remarks on this clone: Its matching antigen is unknown.

This sequence was found in a man in his 60s in good health and CMV-seronegative. Sequenced material: PBMCs. The gene calls are TRBV7-2 and TRBJ2-7; the match to TRBD2 covers 7 bases. This CDR3 reads CASNPDGRGEQYF. The DNA for the CDR3 is TGTGCCAGCAACCCGGATGGGAGGGGCGAGCAGTACTTC.